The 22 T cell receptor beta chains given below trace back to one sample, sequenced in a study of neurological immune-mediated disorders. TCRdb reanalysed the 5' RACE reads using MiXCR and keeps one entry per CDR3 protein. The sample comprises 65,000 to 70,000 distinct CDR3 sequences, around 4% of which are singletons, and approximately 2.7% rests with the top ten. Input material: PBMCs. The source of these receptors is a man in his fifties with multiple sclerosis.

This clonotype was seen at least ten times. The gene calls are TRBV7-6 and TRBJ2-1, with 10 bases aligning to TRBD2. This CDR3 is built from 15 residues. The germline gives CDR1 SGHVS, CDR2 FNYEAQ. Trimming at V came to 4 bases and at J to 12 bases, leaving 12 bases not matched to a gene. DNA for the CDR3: TGTGCCAGCAGCTCGAGCGGGGGGGCCGGTTTAGCGCAGTTCTTC. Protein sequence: CASSSSGGAGLAQFF.

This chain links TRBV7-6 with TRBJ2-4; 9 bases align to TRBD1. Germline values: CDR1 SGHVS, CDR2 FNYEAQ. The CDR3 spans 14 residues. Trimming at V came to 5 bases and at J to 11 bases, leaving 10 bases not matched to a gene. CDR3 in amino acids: CASSPSGTGSFQYF. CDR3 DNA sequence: TGTGCCAGCAGCCCCTCCGGGACAGGGTCGTTTCAGTACTTC.

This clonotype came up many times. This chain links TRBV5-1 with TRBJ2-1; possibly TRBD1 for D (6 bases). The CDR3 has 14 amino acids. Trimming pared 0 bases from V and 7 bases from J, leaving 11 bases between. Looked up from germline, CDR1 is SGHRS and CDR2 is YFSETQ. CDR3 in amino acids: CASSLEGHRNEQFF. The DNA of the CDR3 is TGCGCCAGCAGCTTGGAGGGACACCGAAATGAGCAGTTCTTC.

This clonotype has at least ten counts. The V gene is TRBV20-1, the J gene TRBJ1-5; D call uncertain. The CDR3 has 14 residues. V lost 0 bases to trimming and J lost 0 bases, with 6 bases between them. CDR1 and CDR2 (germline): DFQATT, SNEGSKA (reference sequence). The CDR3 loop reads CSAREQYSNQPQHF. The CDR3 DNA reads TGCAGTGCTAGAGAACAATATAGCAATCAGCCCCAGCATTTT.

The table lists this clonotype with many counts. In DNA form, the CDR3 reads TGTGCCAGCAGTTACGAGGGTCACAATGAGCAGTTCTTC. Its translation is CASSYEGHNEQFF. The rearrangement uses TRBV6-2 or TRBV6-3 and TRBJ2-1, with D possibly matching TRBD2 (5 bases). The germline CDR1 and CDR2 sequences are MNHEY and SVGEGT. V was cut by 2 bases and J by 5 bases, with 7 bases left in between. The CDR3 is 13 amino acids.

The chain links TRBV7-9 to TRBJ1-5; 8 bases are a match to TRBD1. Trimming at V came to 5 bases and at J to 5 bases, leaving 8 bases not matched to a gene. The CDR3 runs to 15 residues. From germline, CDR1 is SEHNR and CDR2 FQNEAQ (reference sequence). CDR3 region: CASSLRTGTDQPQHF. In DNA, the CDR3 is TGTGCCAGCAGCCTCAGGACAGGGACTGATCAGCCCCAGCATTTT.

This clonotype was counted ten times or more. CDR3 sequence reads: CSARDRGEHLQTYNSPLHF. The CDR3 bases are TGCAGTGCTAGAGATAGAGGAGAACACCTCCAAACCTATAATTCACCCCTCCACTTT. The rearrangement links TRBV20-1 to TRBJ1-6; no definite D call. Per germline, CDR1 DFQATT and CDR2 SNEGSKA (reference sequence). The CDR3 sequence is 19 residues long. Trimming removed 0 bases from V and 2 bases from J, with 20 bases in between.

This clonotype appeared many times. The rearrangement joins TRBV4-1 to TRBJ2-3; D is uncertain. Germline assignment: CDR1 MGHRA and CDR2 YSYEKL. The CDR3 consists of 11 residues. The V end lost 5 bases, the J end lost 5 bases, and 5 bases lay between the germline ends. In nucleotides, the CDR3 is TGCGCCAGCAGCGGGATAGATACGCAGTATTTT. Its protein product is CASSGIDTQYF.

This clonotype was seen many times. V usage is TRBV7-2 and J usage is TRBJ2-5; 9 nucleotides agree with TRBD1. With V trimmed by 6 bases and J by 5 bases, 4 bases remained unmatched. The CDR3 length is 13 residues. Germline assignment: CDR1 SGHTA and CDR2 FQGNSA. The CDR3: CASSRDRAETQYF. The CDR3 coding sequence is TGTGCCAGCAGTCGGGACAGGGCGGAGACCCAGTACTTC.

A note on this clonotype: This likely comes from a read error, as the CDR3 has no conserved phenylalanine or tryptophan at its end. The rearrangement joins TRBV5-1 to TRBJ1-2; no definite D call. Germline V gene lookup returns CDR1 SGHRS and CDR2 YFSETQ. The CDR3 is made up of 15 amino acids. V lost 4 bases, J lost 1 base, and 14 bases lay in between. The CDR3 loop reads CASSPKVFLNYGYTN. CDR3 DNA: TGCGCCAGCAGCCCAAAGGTATTCCTTAACTATGGCTACACCAAC.

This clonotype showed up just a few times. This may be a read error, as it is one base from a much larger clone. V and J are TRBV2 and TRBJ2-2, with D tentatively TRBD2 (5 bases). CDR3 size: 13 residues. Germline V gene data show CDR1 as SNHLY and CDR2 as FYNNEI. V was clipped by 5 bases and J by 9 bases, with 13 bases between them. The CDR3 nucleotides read TGTGCCAGCAGTCCGGGAATCCCCCGGGAGCTGTTTTTT. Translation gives CASSPGIPRELFF.

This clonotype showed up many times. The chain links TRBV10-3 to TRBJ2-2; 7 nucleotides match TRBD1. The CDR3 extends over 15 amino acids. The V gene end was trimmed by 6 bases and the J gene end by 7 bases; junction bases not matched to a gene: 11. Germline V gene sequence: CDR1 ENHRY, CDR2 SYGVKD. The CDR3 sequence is CAISTGTAFNGELFF. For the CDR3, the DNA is TGTGCCATCAGCACCGGGACAGCCTTTAACGGGGAGCTGTTTTTT.

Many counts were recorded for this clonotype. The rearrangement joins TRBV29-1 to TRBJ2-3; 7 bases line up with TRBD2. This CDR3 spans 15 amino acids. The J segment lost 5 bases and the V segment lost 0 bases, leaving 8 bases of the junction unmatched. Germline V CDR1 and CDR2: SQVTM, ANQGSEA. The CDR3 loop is CSVEDGGGRLDTQYF. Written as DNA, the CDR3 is TGCAGCGTTGAAGATGGCGGGGGAAGGCTAGATACGCAGTATTTT.

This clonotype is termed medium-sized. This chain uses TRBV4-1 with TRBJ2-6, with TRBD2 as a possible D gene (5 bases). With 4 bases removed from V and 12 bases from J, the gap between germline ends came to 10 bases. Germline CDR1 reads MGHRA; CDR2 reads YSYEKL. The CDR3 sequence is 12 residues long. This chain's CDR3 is CASSLGSGVLTF. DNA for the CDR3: TGCGCCAGCAGCCTTGGGAGCGGCGTCCTGACTTTC.

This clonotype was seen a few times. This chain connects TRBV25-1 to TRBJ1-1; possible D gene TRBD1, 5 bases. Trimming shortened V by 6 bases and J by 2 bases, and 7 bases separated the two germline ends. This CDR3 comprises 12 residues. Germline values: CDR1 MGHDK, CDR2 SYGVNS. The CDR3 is CASRRGNTEAFF. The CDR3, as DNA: TGTGCCAGCAGGAGGGGAAACACTGAAGCTTTCTTT.

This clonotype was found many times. The CDR3 DNA reads as TGTGCCAGCAGTAAAGACAGGGTTCTATCAGGGGCCAACGTCCTGACTTTC. Residues: CASSKDRVLSGANVLTF. V usage is TRBV6-5 and J usage is TRBJ2-6; 7 bases agree with TRBD1. The CDR3 is made up of 17 amino acids. V lost 5 bases, J lost 4 bases, and 11 bases stayed unmatched. The germline V gene has CDR1 MNHEY and CDR2 SVGAGI.

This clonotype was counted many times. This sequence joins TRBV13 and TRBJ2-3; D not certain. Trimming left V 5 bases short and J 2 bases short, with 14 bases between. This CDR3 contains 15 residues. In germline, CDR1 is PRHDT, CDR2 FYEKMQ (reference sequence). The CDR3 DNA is TGTGCCAGCAGCCACCTCGGAAACCTCACAGATACGCAGTATTTT. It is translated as CASSHLGNLTDTQYF.

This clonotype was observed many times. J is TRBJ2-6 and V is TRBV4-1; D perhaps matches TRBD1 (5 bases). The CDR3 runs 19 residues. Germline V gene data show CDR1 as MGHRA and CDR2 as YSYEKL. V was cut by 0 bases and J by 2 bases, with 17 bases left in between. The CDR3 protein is CASSQDDGMVGAGANVLTF. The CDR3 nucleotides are TGCGCCAGCAGCCAAGACGATGGGATGGTAGGGGCTGGGGCCAACGTCCTGACTTTC.

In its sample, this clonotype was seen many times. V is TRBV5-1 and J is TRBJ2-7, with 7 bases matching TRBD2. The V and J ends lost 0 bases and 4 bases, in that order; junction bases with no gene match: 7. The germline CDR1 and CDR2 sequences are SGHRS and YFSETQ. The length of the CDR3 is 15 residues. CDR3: CASSLAVQGGYEQYF. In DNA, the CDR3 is TGCGCCAGCAGCTTGGCCGTTCAGGGAGGGTACGAGCAGTACTTC.

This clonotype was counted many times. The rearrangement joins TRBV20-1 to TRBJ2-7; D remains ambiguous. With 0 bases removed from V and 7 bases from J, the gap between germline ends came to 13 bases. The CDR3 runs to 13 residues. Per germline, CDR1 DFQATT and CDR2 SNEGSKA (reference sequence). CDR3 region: CSARDLTRWEQYV. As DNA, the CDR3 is TGCAGTGCTAGAGATCTTACTCGGTGGGAGCAGTACGTC.

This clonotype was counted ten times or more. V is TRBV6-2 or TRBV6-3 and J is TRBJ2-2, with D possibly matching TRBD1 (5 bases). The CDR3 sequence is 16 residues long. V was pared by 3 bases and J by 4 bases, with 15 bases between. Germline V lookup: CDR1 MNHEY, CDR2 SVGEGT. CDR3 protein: CASSYVLGAATGELFF. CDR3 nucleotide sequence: TGTGCCAGCAGTTATGTTCTAGGGGCGGCCACCGGGGAGCTGTTTTTT.

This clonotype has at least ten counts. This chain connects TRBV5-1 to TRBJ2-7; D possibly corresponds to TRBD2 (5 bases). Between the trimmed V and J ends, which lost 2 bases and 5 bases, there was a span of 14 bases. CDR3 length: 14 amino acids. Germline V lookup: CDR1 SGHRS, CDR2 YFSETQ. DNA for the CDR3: TGCGCCAGCAGCTTTGCGGGCTACCCCCACGAGCAGTACTTC. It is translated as CASSFAGYPHEQYF.